Shown below are 12 T cell receptor beta chains from a single sample sequenced in a study of T cells in Graves' hyperthyroidism and ophthalmopathy. The TCR beta CDR3 regions underwent amplification using RNA transcripts as the source. TCR CDR3 regions were first amplified by RT-PCR with HTBI primers. TCRdb re-called the multiplex PCR reads with MiXCR, one entry per CDR3 protein. This table holds hundreds of thousands of distinct CDR3 sequences, approximately 36% found once. The sample consisted of blood. These receptors originate from a woman aged 40 to 50 with Graves' hyperthyroidism.

About this clonotype: A clone one base away is much larger, so this may be a read error. The V gene is TRBV11-3, the J gene TRBJ1-5; D might be TRBD1 (6 bases). The last part of the DNA fits TRBJ2-3 better; the J call may be wrong. The CDR3 extends over 13 amino acids. Germline CDR1 reads SGHNT; CDR2 reads YENEEA. The CDR3 is CASSQGMSQPQYF. In DNA form, the CDR3 reads TGTGCCAGCAGCCAGGGGATGAGTCAGCCCCAGTATTTT.

The chain has TRBV6-1 and TRBJ1-5; D remains unclear. Germline V gene lookup returns CDR1 MNHNS and CDR2 SASEGT. This CDR3 region has 16 residues. V dropped 2 bases and J dropped 0 bases, with 11 bases sitting between them. The CDR3 DNA is TGTGCCAGCAGTGAATTCTCCGTCTATAGCAATCAGCCCCAGCATTTT. Translated: CASSEFSVYSNQPQHF.

The chain is built from TRBV4-3 and TRBJ1-4; possibly TRBD1 for D (5 bases). CDR3 length: 15 amino acids. Germline values: CDR1 LGHNA, CDR2 YSLEER. V was trimmed by 0 bases and J by 6 bases, leaving 11 bases between them. The CDR3 coding sequence is TGCGCCAGCAGCCAAGATCGGTCGGGGGATGAAAAACTGTTTTTT. Translating gives CASSQDRSGDEKLFF.

The rearrangement links TRBV5-1 to TRBJ2-2; D may correspond to TRBD1 or TRBD2 (5 bases each). CDR3 length: 14 amino acids. With 5 bases removed from V and 3 bases from J, the gap between germline ends came to 11 bases. Looked up from germline, CDR1 is SGHRS and CDR2 is YFSETQ. CDR3 sequence (DNA): TGCGCCAGCAGGTGGGACCCAGACACCGGGGAGCTGTTTTTT. Encoded protein: CASRWDPDTGELFF.

This clonotype was recorded a few times. The V call is TRBV6-5, the J call TRBJ1-2, with D perhaps TRBD1 (5 bases). Germline loops: CDR1 MNHEY, CDR2 SVGAGI. This CDR3 has 15 amino acids. Trimming took 6 bases from V and 8 from J, leaving 22 bases between them. In DNA, the CDR3 is TGTGCCAGCAGACGAAAAGCGGGGGGATATGGAGGCTACACCTTC. Protein product: CASRRKAGGYGGYTF.

This clonotype was seen more than once but under ten times. The V and J genes are TRBV7-9 and TRBJ1-2; D not certain. The length of the CDR3 is 14 residues. V gave up 0 bases and J gave up 5 bases, with 10 bases separating them. Germline CDR1 SEHNR, CDR2 FQNEAQ (reference sequence). CDR3 sequence (DNA): TGTGCCAGCAGCTTAGCGGAAAGGCCTTATGGCTACACCTTC. It codes for CASSLAERPYGYTF.

A few counts support this clonotype. The V and J genes are TRBV7-2 and TRBJ2-3; D is ambiguous. Trimming pared 6 bases from V and 2 bases from J, leaving 12 bases between. Germline V gene data show CDR1 as SGHTA and CDR2 as FQGNSA. The CDR3 consists of 14 residues. CDR3 coding DNA: TGTGCCAGCAGTTGGGGTCAGGACACAGATACGCAGTATTTT. Translating gives CASSWGQDTDTQYF. The full variable domain, with the rest looked up from reference TRBV7-2 and TRBJ2-3, is GAGVSQSPSNKVTEKGKDVELRCDPISGHTALYWYRQSLGQGLEFLIYFQGNSAPDKSGLPSDRFSAERTGGSVSTLTIQRTQQEDSAVYLCASSWGQDTDTQYFGPGTRLTVL.

Comments on this clonotype: One base away lies a much larger clone, so this may be a sequencing read error. The chain has TRBV29-1 and TRBJ2-7; tentative D call: TRBD2 (7 bases). Germline V gene data show CDR1 as SQVTM and CDR2 as ANQGSEA. The CDR3 is 13 residues long. CDR3 region: CSVRLRGAYGQYF. The DNA for the CDR3 is TGCAGCGTGAGACTCCGGGGGGCCTACGGGCAGTACTTC.

This chain uses TRBV5-6 with TRBJ2-5; D is ambiguous. This CDR3 has 15 residues. Germline lookup yields CDR1 SGHDT and CDR2 YYEEEE. Trimming left V 0 bases short and J 2 bases short, with 11 bases between. The CDR3 DNA reads as TGTGCCAGCAGCTTGGGGTCCACTGTGCAAGAGACCCAGTACTTC. Amino acids: CASSLGSTVQETQYF.

Details on this clonotype: A clone one base away is much larger, so this may be a read error. The CDR3 protein is CSAHSGDGELFF. DNA for the CDR3: TGCAGCGCCCATTCGGGGGACGGGGAGCTGTTTTTT. V gene TRBV29-1 combines with J gene TRBJ2-2, with D perhaps TRBD2 (6 bases). The CDR3 contains 12 residues. The germline gives CDR1 SQVTM, CDR2 ANQGSEA. Trimming removed 7 bases at V and 7 bases at J, with 13 bases between.

This clonotype was seen many times. This sequence joins TRBV29-1 and TRBJ2-7, with TRBD1 matching over 8 bases. CDR3 size: 12 residues. V shed 3 bases, J shed 6 bases, and the junction held 4 bases outside the gene matches. In germline, CDR1 is SQVTM, CDR2 ANQGSEA. The CDR3 here is CSVERGTGEQYF. CDR3 nucleotides: TGCAGCGTTGAGAGGGGGACAGGCGAGCAGTACTTC.

This chain joins TRBV20-1 and TRBJ2-6; D call uncertain. The CDR3 has 14 residues. Per germline, CDR1 DFQATT and CDR2 SNEGSKA (reference sequence). Between the trimmed V and J ends, which lost 7 bases and 3 bases, there was a span of 13 bases. CDR3 DNA: TGCAGTGATTTGGCCGGGTATGGGGCCAACGTCCTGACTTTC. This gives the protein CSDLAGYGANVLTF.